This entry features one T cell receptor (beta chain) sequence. This sample was included in a study of blood T cell repertoires in COVID-19. Study-level background: Sites in the United States, Italy and Spain provided acute and convalescent COVID-19 samples. T cells, B-cell-depleted T cells, or PBMCs provided the cDNA or gDNA that served as material.

Original processing notes: Amplification from reference gene primers served as the basis for estimated nucleated cell counts. TCRdb's copy holds only in-frame clones and misses some; the assay was immunoSEQ multiplex PCR. V, J and clone size reflect that table, while D and trimming were determined from the DNA. The table records about 260,000 clones, about 89% of them present only once. The origin of this receptor is a woman aged 40 to 50 who had recovered from COVID-19. The sequenced sample was peripheral blood.

CDR3 amino acids: CASMGLAARGYEQYF. CDR3 nucleotides: TGTGCCAGTATGGGGCTAGCGGCCCGGGGGTACGAGCAGTACTTC. This rearrangement joins TRBV19 to TRBJ2-7, with 7 bases fitting TRBD2. The CDR3 spans 15 residues. V trimming: 7 bases; J trimming: 4 bases; junction bases outside the gene matches: 13. CDR1 LNHDA and CDR2 SQIVND come from the germline V gene (reference sequence).